This TCR beta chain was sequenced during a study of T cell responses to AZD1222 COVID-19 vaccine. Study at large: Investigators merged groups given second doses at roughly 4 or roughly 12 weeks. Findings of the study overall: There were mostly white British donors and more females than males, and clonal diversity was possibly underestimated. The reported proportion of spike-specific TCRs targeting unmutated variant regions was nearly half.

Sequenced by immunoSEQ multiplex PCR; TCRdb stores in-frame clones only, minus some. The sample has about 110,000 clones, around 81% seen once. The CDR3 runs to 13 residues. The germline CDR1 and CDR2 sequences are SGDLS and YYNGEE. Unmatched junction bases numbered 0, after V lost 2 bases and J lost 5 bases. On this clone itself: Its antigen remains unknown.

This receptor was taken from an adult in good health. The sequencing here drew on peripheral blood, taken on day 0 of AZD1222 vaccination. The chain employs TRBV9 and TRBJ1-2; 10 bases match TRBD1. The CDR3 is CASSVGQGYGYTF. The CDR3 DNA reads as TGTGCCAGCAGCGTGGGACAGGGGTATGGCTACACCTTC.